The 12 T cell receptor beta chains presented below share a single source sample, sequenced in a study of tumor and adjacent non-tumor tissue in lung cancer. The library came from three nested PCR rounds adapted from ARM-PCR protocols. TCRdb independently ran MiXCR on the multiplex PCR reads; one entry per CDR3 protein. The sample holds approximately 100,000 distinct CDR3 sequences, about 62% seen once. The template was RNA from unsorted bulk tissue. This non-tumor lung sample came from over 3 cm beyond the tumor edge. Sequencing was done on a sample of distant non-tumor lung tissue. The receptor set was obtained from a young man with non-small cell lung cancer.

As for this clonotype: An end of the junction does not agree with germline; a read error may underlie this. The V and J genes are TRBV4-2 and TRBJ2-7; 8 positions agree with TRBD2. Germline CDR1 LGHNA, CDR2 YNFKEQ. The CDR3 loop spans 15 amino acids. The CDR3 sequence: CPSSQTLAGSDEQYF. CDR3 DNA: TGTCCCAGCAGCCAGACATTAGCGGGGTCGGACGAACAGTACTTC.

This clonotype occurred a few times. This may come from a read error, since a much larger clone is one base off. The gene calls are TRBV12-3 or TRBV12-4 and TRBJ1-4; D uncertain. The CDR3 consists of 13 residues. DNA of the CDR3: TGTGCCAGCAGTGTGGACCTTAATGAAAAACTGTTATTT. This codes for CASSVDLNEKLLF.

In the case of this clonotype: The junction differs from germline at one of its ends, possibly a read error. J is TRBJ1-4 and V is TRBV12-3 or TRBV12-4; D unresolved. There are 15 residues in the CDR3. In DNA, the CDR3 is TGTGCCAGCAGTTCAGTCTCGGGGTACGATGAAAAACAGTTTTTT. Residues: CASSSVSGYDEKQFF.

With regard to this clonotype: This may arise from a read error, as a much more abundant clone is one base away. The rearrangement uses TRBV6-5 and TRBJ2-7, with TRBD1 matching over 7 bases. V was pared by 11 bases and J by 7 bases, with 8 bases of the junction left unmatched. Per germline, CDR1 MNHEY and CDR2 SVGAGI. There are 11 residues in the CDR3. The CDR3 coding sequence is TGTGCCGGCACCGCCAGGGGGGAGCAGTACTTC. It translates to CAGTARGEQYF.

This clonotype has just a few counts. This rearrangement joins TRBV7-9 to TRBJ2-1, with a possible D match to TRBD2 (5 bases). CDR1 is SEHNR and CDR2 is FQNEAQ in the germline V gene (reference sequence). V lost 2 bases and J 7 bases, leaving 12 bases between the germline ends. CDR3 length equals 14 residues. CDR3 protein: CASSLTPTGNEQFF. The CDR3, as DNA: TGTGCCAGCAGCTTAACCCCTACGGGAAATGAGCAGTTCTTC.

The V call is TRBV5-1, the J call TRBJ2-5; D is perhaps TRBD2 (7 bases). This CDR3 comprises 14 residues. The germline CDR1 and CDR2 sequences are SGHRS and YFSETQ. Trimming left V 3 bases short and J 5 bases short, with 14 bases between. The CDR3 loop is CASSSRGQRETQYF. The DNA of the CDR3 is TGCGCCAGCAGCTCGCGGGGGCAAAGGGAGACCCAGTACTTC.

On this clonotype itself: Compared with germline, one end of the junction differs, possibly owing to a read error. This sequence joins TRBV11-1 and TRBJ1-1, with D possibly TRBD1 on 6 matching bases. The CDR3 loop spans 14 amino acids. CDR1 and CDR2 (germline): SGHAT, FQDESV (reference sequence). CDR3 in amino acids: CASRLVTGNTEAFF. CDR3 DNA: TGTGCCAGCAGGTTAGTGACAGGGAACACTGAAGCTTTCTTT.

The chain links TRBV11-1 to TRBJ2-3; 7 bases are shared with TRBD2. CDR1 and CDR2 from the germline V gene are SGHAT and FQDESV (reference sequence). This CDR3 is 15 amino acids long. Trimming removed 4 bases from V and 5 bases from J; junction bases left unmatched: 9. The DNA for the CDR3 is TGTGCCAGCAGCTGGGGACTAACCCAGGGAGATACGCAGTATTTT. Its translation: CASSWGLTQGDTQYF.

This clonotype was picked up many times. The CDR3 region has the DNA TGTGCCAGCAGTTCCGGGACTAGCGGGGGGGCGCATGAGCAGTTCTTC. Residues: CASSSGTSGGAHEQFF. The chain has TRBV12-3 or TRBV12-4 and TRBJ2-1, with 16 bases identical to TRBD2. V lost 4 bases to trimming and J lost 8 bases; unmatched junction nucleotides: 5. The CDR3 length is 16 residues.

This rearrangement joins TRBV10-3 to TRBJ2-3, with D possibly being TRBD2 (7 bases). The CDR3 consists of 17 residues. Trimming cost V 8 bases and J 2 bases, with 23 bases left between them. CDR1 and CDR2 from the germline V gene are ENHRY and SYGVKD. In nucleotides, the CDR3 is TGTGCCATCTCTGGACTAGTGGGGGCGACGACCACAGATACGCAGTATTTT. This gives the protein CAISGLVGATTTDTQYF.

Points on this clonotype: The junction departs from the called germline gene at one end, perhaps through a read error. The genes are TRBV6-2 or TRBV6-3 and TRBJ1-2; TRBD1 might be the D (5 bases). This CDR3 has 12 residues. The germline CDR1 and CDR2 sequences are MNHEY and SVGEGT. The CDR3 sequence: CAGSQGVYCYTF. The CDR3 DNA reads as TGTGCCGGCAGCCAAGGGGTATATTGCTACACTTTC.

The CDR3 bases are TGTGCCACCAGTAATCTTCGGGGGGATGAGCAGTTCTTC. This gives the protein CATSNLRGDEQFF. This chain uses TRBV24-1 with TRBJ2-1, with 7 bases matching TRBD2. The CDR3 runs 13 residues. With V trimmed by 6 bases and J by 8 bases, 6 bases remained unmatched. Germline V CDR1 and CDR2: KGHDR, SFDVKD.